The 15 T cell receptor beta chains listed next were all sequenced from one sample in a study of blood T cell repertoires in COVID-19. TCRdb's table, derived via immunoSEQ multiplex PCR, lists solely in-frame clones and lacks some. The sample has roughly 180,000 clones, about 75% seen once; the top ten hold roughly 8.8%. The sequenced sample was peripheral blood. All receptors come from a woman aged 50 to 65 with active or convalescent COVID-19.

Note on this clone: Other DNA sequences from this sample encode an identical CDR3 as well. J is TRBJ1-3 and V is TRBV5-1; TRBD1 aligns across 9 bases. From germline, CDR1 is SGHRS and CDR2 YFSETQ. Trimming took 4 bases from V and 4 from J; bases not matched to a gene: 6. The CDR3 contains 15 residues. The CDR3 DNA is TGCGCCAGCAGCCCCAGGACAGGGGACGGAAACACCATATATTTT. The encoded protein is CASSPRTGDGNTIYF.

This chain joins TRBV5-1 and TRBJ1-1; D is perhaps TRBD1 (5 bases). The CDR3 covers 13 residues. Deletions cut 5 bases from V and 2 bases from J, with 10 bases between. Germline V gene data show CDR1 as SGHRS and CDR2 as YFSETQ. The CDR3 loop is CASSQGVNTEAFF. The CDR3 DNA follows: TGCGCCAGCAGTCAGGGTGTCAACACTGAAGCTTTCTTT.

This clone occurred once. The rearrangement joins TRBV9 to TRBJ2-3, with D possibly being TRBD1 (5 bases). Germline V gene lookup returns CDR1 SGDLS and CDR2 YYNGEE. V lost 4 bases, J lost 3 bases, and 15 bases lay in between. CDR3 size: 15 residues. The CDR3 sequence is CASSLQVGRTDTQYF. The CDR3 nucleotides are TGTGCCAGCAGCCTACAGGTCGGTAGGACAGATACGCAGTATTTT.

This clone was seen a few times. The V and J genes are TRBV3-1 (or the pseudogene TRBV3-2) and TRBJ1-1, with a tentative D call TRBD1 (5 bases). V was trimmed by 1 base and J by 3 bases, leaving 12 bases between them. The length of the CDR3 is 15 residues. In germline, CDR1 is LGHDT, CDR2 YNNKEL (reference sequence). CDR3 bases: TGTGCCAGCAGCCAAGCGGGGGGAGCGGACACTGAAGCTTTCTTT. This sequence encodes CASSQAGGADTEAFF.

V gene TRBV5-1 combines with J gene TRBJ1-2, with a possible D match to TRBD1 (6 bases). Trimming stripped 5 bases from V and 0 bases from J, with 8 bases between. Per the germline V gene, CDR1 is SGHRS and CDR2 is YFSETQ. The CDR3 consists of 13 residues. The CDR3 DNA is TGCGCCAGCAGGGGGGCAGCTAACTATGGCTACACCTTC. This sequence encodes CASRGAANYGYTF.

V usage is TRBV7-2 and J usage is TRBJ2-5; TRBD1 agrees at 9 bases. Germline loops: CDR1 SGHTA, CDR2 FQGNSA. The trim removed 5 bases at V and 5 bases at J, leaving 3 bases unmatched. The length of the CDR3 is 13 residues. The chain's CDR3 is CASSRDRGETQYF. CDR3 sequence (DNA): TGTGCCAGCAGCCGTGACAGGGGGGAGACCCAGTACTTC. Drawing the rest from reference TRBV7-2 and TRBJ2-5, the complete variable domain is GAGVSQSPSNKVTEKGKDVELRCDPISGHTALYWYRQSLGQGLEFLIYFQGNSAPDKSGLPSDRFSAERTGGSVSTLTIQRTQQEDSAVYLCASSRDRGETQYFGPGTRLLVL.

This chain joins TRBV28 and TRBJ2-3; TRBD2 is a possible D gene (5 bases). The V gene's germline CDR1 is MDHEN and CDR2 SYDVKM. V lost 4 bases to trimming and J lost 6 bases, with 14 bases between them. This CDR3 region has 14 residues. This CDR3 reads CASSSSGGADTQYF. The CDR3 region has the DNA TGTGCCAGCAGTTCGAGCGGAGGCGCGGATACGCAGTATTTT.

The V call is TRBV18, the J call TRBJ2-7; tentatively, D is TRBD2 (7 bases). CDR1 is KGHSH, CDR2 LQKENI, per germline. V was pared by 3 bases and J by 3 bases, with 15 bases between. The CDR3 has 15 residues. DNA of the CDR3: TGTGCCAGCTCACCGGCTGGGGGGGCGGGCTACGAGCAGTACTTC. It codes for CASSPAGGAGYEQYF.

This clone showed up just once. This CDR3 reads CAWSVLGWDTEAFF. The CDR3 DNA is TGTGCCTGGAGTGTACTAGGATGGGACACTGAAGCTTTCTTT. The rearrangement uses TRBV30 and TRBJ1-1, with D unresolved. Deletions cut 0 bases from V and 3 bases from J, with 11 bases between. Germline V gene data show CDR1 as GTSNPN and CDR2 as SVGIG (reference sequence). The CDR3 has 14 residues.

The chain joins TRBV9 to TRBJ2-2, with 7 positions matching TRBD1. The CDR3 loop spans 16 amino acids. Per germline, CDR1 SGDLS and CDR2 YYNGEE. Germline trimming cut 0 bases from V and 2 bases from J; bases unmatched to any gene: 4. The CDR3 DNA follows: TGTGCCAGCAGCGTAGGCGAGGGGGCTAACACCGGGGAGCTGTTTTTT. Its protein product is CASSVGEGANTGELFF.

This clone was counted many times. The rearrangement joins TRBV3-1 (or the pseudogene TRBV3-2) to TRBJ1-1; D ambiguous. The V gene lost 2 bases and the J gene lost 6 bases, with 13 bases spanning the gap. CDR3 size: 14 residues. The germline gives CDR1 LGHDT, CDR2 YNNKEL (reference sequence). CDR3 in amino acids: CASSQTGSKSEAFF. DNA of the CDR3: TGTGCCAGCAGCCAAACCGGGTCTAAGTCTGAAGCTTTCTTT.

The V gene is TRBV10-3, the J gene TRBJ2-7; a weak D match, TRBD2 (5 bases). V was cut by 0 bases and J by 3 bases, with 12 bases left in between. CDR1 is ENHRY and CDR2 is SYGVKD in the germline V gene. This CDR3 spans 15 amino acids. CDR3 coding DNA: TGTGCCATCAGTGAGTCTACGCAAGCGGTCTACGAGCAGTACTTC. This sequence encodes CAISESTQAVYEQYF.

The chain combines TRBV9 with TRBJ1-3; D might be TRBD1 (5 bases). The V end was cut by 1 base, the J end by 3 bases, with 17 bases between. The CDR3 totals 17 residues. CDR1 is SGDLS and CDR2 is YYNGEE in the germline V gene. The CDR3 reads CASSVSATGVLGNTIYF. The DNA of the CDR3 is TGTGCCAGCAGCGTATCCGCCACAGGAGTCCTTGGAAACACCATATATTTT. Using reference TRBV9 and TRBJ1-3 for the parts outside the CDR3, the full variable domain is DSGVTQTPKHLITATGQRVTLRCSPRSGDLSVYWYQQSLDQGLQFLIQYYNGEERAKGNILERFSAQQFPDLHSELNLSSLELGDSALYFCASSVSATGVLGNTIYFGEGSWLTVV.

The CDR3, as DNA: TGTGCCAGTAGTTTTAGCGGGGGGCTAAACATTCAGTACTTC. Residues: CASSFSGGLNIQYF. V gene TRBV19 combines with J gene TRBJ2-4; TRBD2 aligns across 10 bases. CDR1 is LNHDA, CDR2 SQIVND, per germline (reference sequence). V shed 5 bases, J shed 6 bases, and the junction held 4 bases outside the gene matches. The CDR3 length is 14 residues.

The chain combines TRBV2 with TRBJ2-7; D is unresolved. Germline V gene data show CDR1 as SNHLY and CDR2 as FYNNEI. CDR3 length: 15 amino acids. The V and J ends lost 2 bases and 1 base respectively, with 12 bases between them. CDR3 sequence reads: CASSETGFRSYEQYF. In DNA, the CDR3 is TGTGCCAGCAGTGAAACCGGGTTCCGTTCCTACGAGCAGTACTTC.